Shown below are 22 T cell receptor beta chains from a single sample sequenced in a study of blood T cell repertoires in COVID-19. Produced via immunoSEQ multiplex PCR; TCRdb's table is partial and in-frame only. This table has about 200,000 clones, approximately 87% appearing once. Sequenced material: peripheral blood. These receptors originate from a woman aged 65 to 85 with acute or convalescent COVID-19.

The V call is TRBV7-2, the J call TRBJ2-5; 14 positions agree with TRBD2. Trimming cost V 1 base and J 5 bases; bases outside gene matches: 6. CDR3 length: 17 amino acids. Germline V CDR1 and CDR2: SGHTA, FQGNSA. The CDR3 here is CASSLVGLAGARETQYF. The CDR3 nucleotides are TGTGCCAGCAGCTTAGTGGGACTAGCGGGAGCTAGGGAGACCCAGTACTTC.

V gene TRBV6-2 or TRBV6-3 combines with J gene TRBJ1-2; possible D gene TRBD1, 5 bases. With 6 bases removed from V and 6 bases from J, the gap between germline ends came to 23 bases. Germline CDR1 reads MNHEY; CDR2 reads SVGEGT. This CDR3 has 16 residues. The CDR3 nucleotides are TGTGCCAGCAGCCCTGGGACGGGTAGTTGGAGGGATGGCTACACCTTC. This codes for CASSPGTGSWRDGYTF.

This chain joins TRBV6-6 and TRBJ1-1; D gene unclear. The CDR3 extends over 13 amino acids. Between the trimmed V and J ends, which lost 0 bases and 4 bases, there was a span of 6 bases. CDR1 and CDR2 from the germline V gene are MNHNY and SVGAGI (reference sequence). This chain's CDR3 is CASSYSQTTEAFF. For the CDR3, the DNA is TGTGCCAGCAGTTACTCACAGACCACTGAAGCTTTCTTT.

The chain employs TRBV19 and TRBJ1-2, with D tentatively TRBD1 (5 bases). The CDR3 is made up of 13 amino acids. Trimming pared 7 bases from V and 7 bases from J, leaving 16 bases between. The V gene's germline CDR1 is LNHDA and CDR2 SQIVND (reference sequence). The CDR3 DNA sequence: TGTGCCAGTACCCTGATTGACAGCCGTGGCTACACCTTC. Its protein product is CASTLIDSRGYTF.

The rearrangement links TRBV15 to TRBJ1-2, with TRBD1 as a possible D gene (5 bases). The CDR3 loop spans 16 amino acids. Trimming pared 0 bases from V and 10 bases from J, leaving 21 bases between. The germline V gene encodes CDR1 LNHNV and CDR2 YYDKDF (reference sequence). The CDR3 loop is CATSRDRVVQGRSYTF. The CDR3 coding sequence is TGTGCCACCAGCAGAGATAGGGTGGTTCAGGGAAGATCCTACACCTTC.

In its sample, this clone was seen once. The rearrangement uses TRBV7-8 and TRBJ1-5, with TRBD1 matching over 10 bases. The length of the CDR3 is 15 residues. Trimming at V came to 4 bases and at J to 6 bases, leaving 6 bases not matched to a gene. Per the germline V gene, CDR1 is SGHVS and CDR2 is FQNEAQ. The CDR3 region has the DNA TGTGCCAGCAGCTGGGGACAGGGGAGGAGTCAGCCCCAGCATTTT. This translates into CASSWGQGRSQPQHF.

The chain joins TRBV6-9 to TRBJ1-1; 9 nucleotides align to TRBD1. This CDR3 spans 14 amino acids. V lost 4 bases, J lost 5 bases, and 5 bases stayed unmatched. Germline V gene sequence: CDR1 MNHGY, CDR2 SVAAGI. CDR3 sequence (DNA): TGTGCCAGCAGTTCTAGAGACAGGGGGACTGAAGCTTTCTTT. It yields the protein CASSSRDRGTEAFF.

V usage is TRBV19 and J usage is TRBJ1-1; D may be TRBD1 (6 bases). CDR3 length: 13 amino acids. V shed 8 bases and J shed 1 base, with 11 bases lying between them. CDR1 LNHDA and CDR2 SQIVND come from the germline V gene (reference sequence). The CDR3 nucleotides read TGTGCCAGTGGGAGACAGGAGAACACTGAAGCTTTCTTT. Protein: CASGRQENTEAFF.

The J gene is TRBJ1-2, the V gene TRBV5-1; TRBD1 might be the D (5 bases). Germline-derived CDR1 and CDR2 are SGHRS and YFSETQ. Trimming shortened V by 2 bases and J by 5 bases, and 7 bases separated the two germline ends. CDR3 size: 12 residues. This CDR3 is CASSFGTYGYTF. The CDR3 DNA is TGCGCCAGCAGCTTTGGGACTTATGGCTACACCTTC.

The rearrangement links TRBV7-9 to TRBJ1-3, with 9 bases aligning to TRBD1. The CDR3 contains 16 residues. V was clipped by 2 bases and J by 4 bases; unmatched bases: 6. The germline CDR1 and CDR2 sequences are SEHNR and FQNEAQ (reference sequence). The CDR3 loop is CASSLTGGAGGNTIYF. In DNA, the CDR3 is TGTGCCAGCAGCTTAACAGGGGGCGCGGGCGGAAACACCATATATTTT. The full variable domain, its missing parts supplied by reference TRBV7-9 and TRBJ1-3, is DTGVSQNPRHKITKRGQNVTFRCDPISEHNRLYWYRQTLGQGPEFLTYFQNEAQLEKSRLLSDRFSAERPKGSFSTLEIQRTEQGDSAMYLCASSLTGGAGGNTIYFGEGSWLTVV.

The chain carries TRBV28 and TRBJ2-7; TRBD2 might be the D (6 bases). Germline CDR1 reads MDHEN; CDR2 reads SYDVKM. This CDR3 is built from 13 residues. V was shortened by 1 base and J by 4 bases, with 8 bases between the two germline ends. The CDR3: CASSLLRGYEQYF. The CDR3 DNA is TGTGCCAGCAGTTTATTGCGGGGTTACGAGCAGTACTTC.

This rearrangement joins TRBV18 to TRBJ2-1; 8 bases fit TRBD2. CDR1 and CDR2 (germline): KGHSH, LQKENI. The CDR3 sequence is 15 residues long. J lost 5 bases, V lost 1 base, and 4 bases had no gene match. In DNA form, the CDR3 reads TGTGCCAGCTCACCACGGTTAGCGGGAAACAATGAGCAGTTCTTC. Protein product: CASSPRLAGNNEQFF.

This clone was counted a few times. The chain couples TRBV9 to TRBJ2-1, with D possibly TRBD2 on 6 matching bases. The CDR3 loop spans 17 amino acids. Germline V CDR1 and CDR2: SGDLS, YYNGEE. The V and J ends lost 0 bases and 0 bases respectively, with 13 bases between them. CDR3 in amino acids: CASSVGMAGSSYNEQFF. The CDR3 DNA follows: TGTGCCAGCAGCGTAGGGATGGCGGGGAGCTCCTACAATGAGCAGTTCTTC.

The chain links TRBV18 to TRBJ1-5, with D possibly being TRBD1 (5 bases). The CDR3 runs 14 residues. The ends were cut back, 0 bases at V and 11 bases at J, with 14 bases in the middle. Germline V CDR1 and CDR2: KGHSH, LQKENI. The CDR3 sequence is CASSPPAGSEAQHF. In nucleotides, the CDR3 is TGTGCCAGCTCACCACCGGCAGGGTCCGAGGCCCAGCATTTT.

The chain employs TRBV5-1 and TRBJ1-1; 7 positions agree with TRBD1. The CDR3 is made up of 14 amino acids. Germline CDR1 SGHRS, CDR2 YFSETQ. V was clipped by 1 base and J by 7 bases; unmatched bases: 7. The CDR3 loop is CASSLSQGVLEAFF. The DNA for the CDR3 is TGCGCCAGCAGCTTGAGCCAGGGGGTGCTTGAAGCTTTCTTT.

The V call is TRBV3-1 (or the pseudogene TRBV3-2), the J call TRBJ1-1; a possible D gene is TRBD1 (5 bases). V lost 6 bases to trimming and J lost 6 bases, with 17 bases between them. This CDR3 spans 14 amino acids. Per germline, CDR1 LGHDT and CDR2 YNNKEL (reference sequence). CDR3 region: CASSLYGGMAEAFF. The CDR3 bases are TGTGCCAGCAGTCTATATGGGGGGATGGCTGAAGCTTTCTTT.

This chain joins TRBV5-1 and TRBJ2-5; TRBD2 is a possible D gene (6 bases). The germline V and J ends were trimmed by 4 bases and 0 bases, with 22 bases remaining between them. The CDR3 is made up of 18 amino acids. CDR1 and CDR2 (germline): SGHRS, YFSETQ. The CDR3 here is CASSAGLQIKSDQETQYF. CDR3 sequence (DNA): TGCGCCAGCAGCGCGGGACTCCAGATAAAATCGGACCAAGAGACCCAGTACTTC.

The chain couples TRBV27 to TRBJ1-1; D gene ambiguous. Germline-derived CDR1 and CDR2 are MNHEY and SMNVEV (reference sequence). Deletions cut 2 bases from V and 5 bases from J, with 9 bases between. The CDR3 totals 13 residues. The DNA of the CDR3 is TGTGCCAGCAGTTTAAGGCGGTCGACTGAAGCTTTCTTT. It codes for CASSLRRSTEAFF.

The chain employs TRBV3-1 (or the pseudogene TRBV3-2) and TRBJ1-1, with D possibly being TRBD1 (6 bases). Trimming took 0 bases from V and 2 from J, leaving 10 bases between them. CDR1 is LGHDT, CDR2 YNNKEL, per germline (reference sequence). This CDR3 has 15 residues. CDR3 coding DNA: TGTGCCAGCAGCCAAGAAGGACAGCCAAACACTGAAGCTTTCTTT. Translated: CASSQEGQPNTEAFF.

Points on this clone: This CDR3 is also generated by other DNA sequences in the sample. The gene calls are TRBV6-5 and TRBJ2-1; 7 nucleotides align to TRBD2. Germline loops: CDR1 MNHEY, CDR2 SVGAGI. Unmatched junction bases numbered 1, after V lost 2 bases and J lost 0 bases. This CDR3 region has 15 residues. The CDR3 region is CASSYGGSSYNEQFF. DNA of the CDR3: TGTGCCAGCAGTTACGGCGGGAGCTCCTACAATGAGCAGTTCTTC.

The CDR3 coding sequence is TGTGCCAGTTCGGAGTATAGCAATGAGCAGTTCTTC. Translation: CASSEYSNEQFF. This chain links TRBV19 with TRBJ2-1; no clear D gene. V dropped 8 bases and J dropped 6 bases, with 11 bases sitting between them. CDR1 and CDR2 from the germline V gene are LNHDA and SQIVND (reference sequence). The CDR3 runs to 12 residues.

J is TRBJ2-2 and V is TRBV25-1; tentative D call: TRBD1 (5 bases). V lost 6 bases and J 6 bases, leaving 11 bases between the germline ends. This CDR3 contains 13 residues. From germline, CDR1 is MGHDK and CDR2 SYGVNS. This chain's CDR3 is CASRLVGAGELFF. In nucleotides, the CDR3 is TGTGCCAGCAGATTAGTAGGGGCCGGGGAGCTGTTTTTT.